The 7 T cell receptor beta chains in this list originate from one sample, sequenced in a study of T-cell reconstitution after alpha-beta-depleted transplantation in children. Construction of the TCRbeta library involved unique molecular identifiers. TCRdb re-called the PCR reads through MiXCR, storing one row per CDR3 protein. Counted here are around 490,000 distinct CDR3 sequences, 10% to 12% occurring once; the ten biggest clones make up 12% to 15%. The sample here was PBMCs, mostly from graft donor cells, taken 180 days after TCRalphabeta/CD19-depleted stem cell transplant. These receptors were obtained from a female patient aged 2-10 years who had a stem cell transplant for aplastic anemia, so the T cells may come from the graft donor.

There are a few counts of this clonotype. V and J are TRBV5-5 and TRBJ2-3; the match to TRBD2 covers 7 bases. The CDR3 loop spans 15 amino acids. Trimming removed 6 bases from V and 4 bases from J; junction bases left unmatched: 11. CDR1 SGHKS and CDR2 YYEKEE come from the germline V gene (reference sequence). The CDR3 reads CASNEGGGDADTQYF. CDR3 DNA: TGTGCCAGCAACGAGGGCGGGGGAGACGCAGATACGCAGTATTTT.

This chain connects TRBV4-3 to TRBJ1-2; 9 bases are a match to TRBD1. CDR3 length: 16 amino acids. The ends lost 2 bases at V and 5 bases at J; junction bases unmatched: 9. Germline CDR1 reads LGHNA; CDR2 reads YSLEER. The CDR3 here is CASSQTTGGEVYGYTF. In nucleotides, the CDR3 is TGCGCCAGCAGCCAAACCACAGGGGGCGAGGTTTATGGCTACACCTTC.

This clonotype was detected ten times or more. This rearrangement joins TRBV28 to TRBJ2-7; TRBD2 agrees at 9 bases. The germline V gene has CDR1 MDHEN and CDR2 SYDVKM. The CDR3 has 15 amino acids. Trimming took 6 bases from V and 4 from J; bases not matched to a gene: 10. The CDR3 nucleotides read TGTGCCAGCAGGCTCCCGGGACTAGCAGGTTACGAGCAGTACTTC. It encodes CASRLPGLAGYEQYF.

The rearrangement links TRBV6-1 to TRBJ2-3; D gene unclear. The CDR3 spans 14 residues. The V end lost 6 bases, the J end lost 2 bases, and 12 bases lay between the germline ends. Germline loops: CDR1 MNHNS, CDR2 SASEGT. CDR3 sequence (DNA): TGTGCCAGCAGAGTGTCCCGTACCACAGATACGCAGTATTTT. Amino acids: CASRVSRTTDTQYF.

This clonotype was seen a few times. This chain links TRBV29-1 with TRBJ1-2, with D possibly TRBD1 on 5 matching bases. The CDR3 length is 15 residues. V lost 3 bases and J 3 bases, leaving 17 bases between the germline ends. Germline V gene sequence: CDR1 SQVTM, CDR2 ANQGSEA. CDR3 nucleotide sequence: TGCAGCGTTGATAGTATAGTGGGACCAGACTATGGCTACACCTTC. Its translation: CSVDSIVGPDYGYTF. The full variable domain, with the rest looked up from reference TRBV29-1 and TRBJ1-2, is SAVISQKPSRDICQRGTSLTIQCQVDSQVTMMFWYRQQPGQSLTLIATANQGSEATYESGFVIDKFPISRPNLTFSTLTVSNMSPEDSSIYLCSVDSIVGPDYGYTFGSGTRLTVV.

Only a few counts were recorded for this clonotype. The chain employs TRBV4-3 and TRBJ2-2, with 10 bases aligning to TRBD1. With V trimmed by 1 base and J by 3 bases, 2 bases remained unmatched. The CDR3 is 16 residues long. Germline CDR1 is LGHNA and CDR2 is YSLEER. The CDR3 nucleotides are TGCGCCAGCAGCCAAGGACAGGGGGCGGACACCGGGGAGCTGTTTTTT. Amino acids: CASSQGQGADTGELFF.

This clonotype has only a few counts. The rearrangement joins TRBV5-1 to TRBJ2-3; D remains unclear. The length of the CDR3 is 12 residues. V was trimmed by 5 bases and J by 4 bases, leaving 8 bases between them. Germline lookup yields CDR1 SGHRS and CDR2 YFSETQ. For the CDR3, the DNA is TGCGCCAGCAGACTTGAGGCAGATACGCAGTATTTT. Protein sequence: CASRLEADTQYF.